This TCR beta chain appears in the sequencing data of a study of CD8+ T cells in alopecia areata. Study-level points and caveats: Normal skin's resident alphabeta T cells are sequenced alongside lesional scalp T cells. How baseline CD8+ expansion relates to response remains uncertain (there was one nonresponder).

Comment on this clone: Its antigen is unidentified.

The sequencing template was cDNA reverse transcribed from extracted RNA. TCRdb's copy holds only in-frame clones and misses some; the assay was immunoSEQ multiplex PCR. The table lists some 180,000 clones, about half of them singletons, with around a tenth in the top ten. The treatment here: oral pan-JAK inhibitor, 5-10 mg twice daily. The CDR3 extends over 12 amino acids. V was clipped by 2 bases and J by 5 bases, with 7 bases between them. The germline V gene encodes CDR1 LGHNA and CDR2 YNFKEQ. The rearrangement links TRBV4-2 to TRBJ2-7, with a possible D match to TRBD1 (5 bases). The sequence was collected from a human donor with alopecia areata. Material: CD8+ T cells sorted from blood, obtained at approximately week 52, from a patient treated with tofacitinib. The CDR3, as DNA: TGTGCCAGCAGCCAAACAGGAGACGAGCAGTACTTC. Encoded protein: CASSQTGDEQYF.